This record covers a single TCR beta chain. No antigen is known for it. This entry is derived from a study of T cells after yellow fever vaccination. Looking at the study overall: For low cell numbers, libraries were made with SMART-Seq v4 Ultra Low Input. The study, taken as a whole, reports: Once the booster was given, most primary-vaccination clones reappeared, at 95% to 97% for CD4 and over 70% for CD8. The study noted that FACS-sorted repertoires could contain abundant clonotypes contaminating from the bulk population.

CDR1 is SGHTA and CDR2 is FQGNSA in the germline V gene. Trimming took off 5 bases at V and 10 bases at J, with 12 bases between the two ends. The CDR3 spans 11 residues. The TCR cDNA carried a universal primer site and UMIs from 5'RACE template switching. TCRdb used MiXCR to reprocess the 5' RACE reads, holding one entry per CDR3 protein. In the table there are 200,000 or so distinct CDR3 sequences, roughly 6.2% of which are singletons. The chain has TRBV7-2 and TRBJ2-7, with a tentative D call TRBD1 (5 bases). The TCR sequence derives from a man between 25 and 39 years old who received the YFV17D yellow fever vaccine. Sample: CD4+ T cells sorted from PBMCs, taken on the day of the yellow fever booster vaccination. The CDR3: CASSPDSVQYF. CDR3 nucleotide sequence: TGTGCCAGCAGCCCTGACAGTGTCCAGTACTTC.